This T cell receptor (beta chain) stems from a study of T-cell memory formation after mild COVID-19 (dated by TCRdb to about 2021). For the wider study: TCR sequence clusters from the two donors were found to be largely donor specific. In a couple of donors, T-cell clones that expanded and contracted after mild COVID-19 were followed by sequencing TCRalpha and TCRbeta repertoires longitudinally. Two young, previously healthy adult volunteers, one female and one male, were included in the cohort.

PBMCs were isolated by Ficoll-Paque density gradient centrifugation. Broader findings and caveats from the paper: Some responding clones were found in pre-infection memory, which suggests that pre-existing cross-reactive memory T cells took part in the SARS-CoV-2 response. Clones that contracted from day 15 to 85 showed balanced CD4/CD8 phenotypes, whereas a second wave of clones that expanded from day 15 to 37 leaned towards CD4+. SARS-CoV-2 specificity was not confirmed for the second-wave clones peaking on day 37. The study included only two mild cases, and larger cohorts that include severe cases with pre-infection samples were judged to be necessary. Contracting CD4+ clones appeared mostly in the CM and EM memory subsets, whereas CD8+ clones were enriched in EMRA.

The sequencer listed for this sample is Illumina NovaSeq 6000. TCRalpha and TCRbeta cDNA libraries were built by 5'RACE with constant-segment primers, adding sample barcodes and unique molecular identifiers. RNA was extracted from every sample with Trizol reagent. Library amplification was performed in two PCR steps, and a second sample barcode and Illumina TruSeq adapters were introduced in the second step. The libraries were sequenced on an Illumina NovaSeq using 2 x 150 bp paired-end reads. From the authors' description of their analysis: The reads were demultiplexed and collapsed into UMI-guided consensus sequences using migec v1.2.7. Using mixcr v2.1.11, UMI consensuses were aligned to TRA and TRB V and J templates and then assembled into clonotypes. A clonotype was counted as expanded or contracted only when both edgeR and NoisET called the clonotype significant, with the noise models trained on biological replicates. For edgeR calls, a false discovery rate-adjusted p below 0.01 and a log2 fold-change threshold of 1 were applied. As an exploratory analysis of dynamics, PCA with hierarchical clustering was applied to max-normalized trajectories of the 1000 most abundant clonotypes. Separately sequenced CD4+ and CD8+ repertoires were used to assign a CD4 or CD8 phenotype to each responding clone. TCRdb reanalyzed the raw reads on its own, using fastp at Q25 for trimming and MiXCR for clone calling, and kept in-frame beta chains. Each record represents a unique CDR3 protein, reported with the most common genes and DNA among its rows. TCRdb's processing, not the authors' own work, is the source of the V and J calls. This sample has some 450,000 distinct CDR3 sequences in its table, and about a sixth of those were observed once. Under 25% of the sample goes to the ten largest clones.

In this sample, this clonotype turned up a few times. Its antigen remains unidentified. Nothing much larger sits one base from this clone, and base qualities are not available. The CDR3 sequence holds 16 residues, the cysteine and phenylalanine included. The DNA shown is the 48-base CDR3, in frame from base 1. Per the germline V gene, MNHEY is the CDR1 and SVGEGT is the CDR2. V is pruned by 7 bases and J by 5 bases, leaving 9 bases of the junction without a gene match. The chain is assembled from TRBV6-2 or TRBV6-3 and TRBJ2-2; 11 bases in between match TRBD2. Sequences were obtained from PBMCs or a T cell subset sorted from them (not recorded which). The clonotype comes from a man between 18 and 29 years old who had mild COVID-19 (a few samples of this study predate the infection). The sample titles of this study are shuffled in the database, so cell type and time point are left out; the donor was told from shared clones. The CDR3 protein: CASTPLAGVSTGELFF. The DNA sequence follows: TGTGCCAGCACCCCACTAGCGGGGGTATCAACCGGGGAGCTGTTTTTT.